The rows below give T cell receptor beta chains drawn from one sample of a study of vaccination effects on CD4 cells after COVID-19. Sequencing was performed with immunoSEQ multiplex PCR; in TCRdb, only in-frame clones are kept and a portion is missing. The sample has over 80,000 clones; more than 60% are singletons. These TCRs' antigens remain unknown. Sample: CD4+ T cells from PBMCs cultured with HCoV-OC43 spike peptides, taken after COVID-19 vaccination. These receptors were taken from a human donor who received a COVID-19 vaccine. CDR3s leave out the opening cysteine and the closing phenylalanine or tryptophan. Where a row states a size, it is once, few, many or the class of an expanded clone; other rows omit it.

V gene: TRBV4-1
J gene: TRBJ2-1
clone size: -
CDR3 protein: ASSRGPGLAENEQF

V gene: TRBV7-9
J gene: TRBJ2-5
clone size: -
CDR3 protein: ASSSIRLAGKETQY

V gene: TRBV5-6
J gene: TRBJ1-6
clone size: -
CDR3 protein: ASSPDYGGYDSPLH

V gene: TRBV10-1
J gene: TRBJ2-3
clone size: -
CDR3 protein: ASSESIYTQY

V gene: TRBV11-3
J gene: TRBJ2-1
clone size: -
CDR3 protein: ASSLEGSQGKGHNEQF

V gene: TRBV19
J gene: TRBJ1-4
clone size: -
CDR3 protein: ASTQPGQGLRKLF

V gene: TRBV29-1
J gene: TRBJ1-1
clone size: -
CDR3 protein: SVRTGENTEAF

V gene: TRBV24-1
J gene: TRBJ2-5
clone size: -
CDR3 protein: ATFVGLALRETQY

V gene: TRBV29-1
J gene: TRBJ1-2
clone size: -
CDR3 protein: SVDRGPPAGYT

V gene: TRBV5-1
J gene: TRBJ1-1
clone size: once
CDR3 protein: ASSLDPGGTEAF

V gene: TRBV5-1
J gene: TRBJ2-5
clone size: -
CDR3 protein: ASSLQGEETQY

V gene: TRBV2
J gene: TRBJ1-5
clone size: few
CDR3 protein: ASSEQYSNQPQH

V gene: TRBV15
J gene: TRBJ2-6
clone size: -
CDR3 protein: ATASPGANVLT

V gene: TRBV6-2/TRBV6-3
J gene: TRBJ2-4
clone size: -
CDR3 protein: ASSRRASAKNIQY

V gene: TRBV6-5
J gene: TRBJ1-5
clone size: -
CDR3 protein: ASSTRGNGNQPQH

V gene: TRBV29-1
J gene: TRBJ1-2
clone size: -
CDR3 protein: SARTGGRNYGYT

V gene: TRBV9
J gene: TRBJ2-1
clone size: -
CDR3 protein: ASSVGVLGRDEQF

V gene: TRBV30
J gene: TRBJ1-4
clone size: -
CDR3 protein: AWSNGQTEKLF

V gene: TRBV12-5
J gene: TRBJ2-3
clone size: -
CDR3 protein: ASGLYPGNTQY

V gene: TRBV3-1/TRBV3-2
J gene: TRBJ1-6
clone size: once
CDR3 protein: ASSQGQGNSPLH

V gene: TRBV18
J gene: TRBJ2-1
clone size: few
CDR3 protein: ASSPPDTYNEQF

V gene: TRBV19
J gene: TRBJ2-3
clone size: once
CDR3 protein: ASSPFAGGRVTQY

V gene: TRBV24-1
J gene: TRBJ2-1
clone size: -
CDR3 protein: ATNGGDTGYNEQF

V gene: TRBV5-4
J gene: TRBJ2-1
clone size: -
CDR3 protein: ASFQGTSGGNEQF

V gene: TRBV19
J gene: TRBJ1-1
clone size: few
CDR3 protein: ASSILGPDEAF

V gene: TRBV4-1
J gene: TRBJ2-1
clone size: -
CDR3 protein: ASSQEVVNYNEQF

V gene: TRBV7-9
J gene: TRBJ1-4
clone size: -
CDR3 protein: ATGGTDSSTNEKLF

V gene: TRBV11-3
J gene: TRBJ2-5
clone size: -
CDR3 protein: ASSPPQSSGASETQY

V gene: TRBV24-1
J gene: TRBJ2-2
clone size: -
CDR3 protein: ATSASSPLYRGLDTGELF

V gene: TRBV21-1
J gene: TRBJ2-1
clone size: once
CDR3 protein: ASSKALAGGPPYNEQF

V gene: TRBV7-9
J gene: TRBJ2-5
clone size: -
CDR3 protein: ASSLLAGGETQY

V gene: TRBV5-1
J gene: TRBJ2-5
clone size: -
CDR3 protein: ASSLSSGETQY

V gene: TRBV10-1
J gene: TRBJ2-2
clone size: few
CDR3 protein: ASSRGGTGELF

V gene: TRBV6-5
J gene: TRBJ1-5
clone size: few
CDR3 protein: ASSYRGNQPQH

V gene: TRBV2
J gene: TRBJ1-1
clone size: once
CDR3 protein: ASSVVENTEAF

V gene: TRBV6-5
J gene: TRBJ1-5
clone size: -
CDR3 protein: ASSLDGNQPQH

V gene: TRBV9
J gene: TRBJ2-3
clone size: -
CDR3 protein: ASSVGVGGGTDTQY

V gene: TRBV11-3
J gene: TRBJ2-1
clone size: -
CDR3 protein: ASSFGTYNEQF

V gene: TRBV6-5
J gene: TRBJ2-3
clone size: -
CDR3 protein: ASSYSRGSDTQY

V gene: TRBV30
J gene: TRBJ1-2
clone size: -
CDR3 protein: ARDRIGNYGYT

V gene: TRBV12-3/TRBV12-4
J gene: TRBJ2-5
clone size: -
CDR3 protein: ASSPGTQETQY

V gene: TRBV30
J gene: TRBJ1-6
clone size: -
CDR3 protein: AWSTGENSYNSPLH

V gene: TRBV7-3
J gene: TRBJ2-5
clone size: -
CDR3 protein: ASSLGPGVRETQY

V gene: TRBV10-1
J gene: TRBJ2-3
clone size: few
CDR3 protein: ASSAWTDGNTQY

V gene: TRBV2
J gene: TRBJ2-1
clone size: -
CDR3 protein: ASSFIQGSEQF

V gene: TRBV6-2/TRBV6-3
J gene: TRBJ2-3
clone size: -
CDR3 protein: ASSYSRGGIQTDTQY

V gene: TRBV24-1
J gene: TRBJ2-3
clone size: -
CDR3 protein: ATAGTGDVADTQY

V gene: TRBV6-6
J gene: TRBJ1-4
clone size: -
CDR3 protein: ASSYSTLGPNEKLF

V gene: TRBV5-1
J gene: TRBJ2-2
clone size: -
CDR3 protein: ASSSLNTGELF

V gene: TRBV3-1/TRBV3-2
J gene: TRBJ1-3
clone size: -
CDR3 protein: ASSLDRSDRNTIY

V gene: TRBV19
J gene: TRBJ1-1
clone size: -
CDR3 protein: ASSIGESNTEAF

V gene: TRBV28
J gene: TRBJ1-2
clone size: -
CDR3 protein: ASRPPGAYGYT

V gene: TRBV4-1
J gene: TRBJ1-1
clone size: -
CDR3 protein: ASSQDEVVRAF

V gene: TRBV2
J gene: TRBJ2-3
clone size: -
CDR3 protein: ASSSTSGDTQY

V gene: TRBV12-3/TRBV12-4
J gene: TRBJ2-3
clone size: -
CDR3 protein: ASSSARTDTQY